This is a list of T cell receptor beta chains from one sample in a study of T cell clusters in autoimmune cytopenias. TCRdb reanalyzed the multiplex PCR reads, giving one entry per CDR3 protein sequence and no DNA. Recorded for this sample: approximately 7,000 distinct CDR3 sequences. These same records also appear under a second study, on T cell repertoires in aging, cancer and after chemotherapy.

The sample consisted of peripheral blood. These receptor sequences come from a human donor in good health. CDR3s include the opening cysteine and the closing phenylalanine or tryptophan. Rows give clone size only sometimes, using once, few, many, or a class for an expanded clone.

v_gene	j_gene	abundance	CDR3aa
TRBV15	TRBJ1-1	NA	CATEKGRGRDTEAFF
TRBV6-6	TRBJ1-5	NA	CASSSMTGRASNQPQHF
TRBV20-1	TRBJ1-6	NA	CSARRQGGWDSPLHF
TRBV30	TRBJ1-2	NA	CAGDHVYGYTF
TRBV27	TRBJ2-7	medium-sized	CASSRRGYSYEQYF
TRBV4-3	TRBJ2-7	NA	CASSRETGSYEQYF
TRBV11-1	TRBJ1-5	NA	CASSLGAGPSNQPQHF
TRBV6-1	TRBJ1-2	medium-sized	CASRMDGPYGYTF
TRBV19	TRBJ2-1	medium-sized	CASSPSYGREQFF
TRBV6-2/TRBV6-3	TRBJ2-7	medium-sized	CASSYPDRYEQYF
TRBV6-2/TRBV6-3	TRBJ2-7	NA	CASSAGGYEQYF
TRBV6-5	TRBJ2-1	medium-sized	CASSYGGIANNEQFF
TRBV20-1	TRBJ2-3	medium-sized	CSAEDVSAGADTQYF
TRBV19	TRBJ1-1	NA	CATRTGGGVATEAFF
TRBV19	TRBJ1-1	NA	CASSRDRGLYTEAFF
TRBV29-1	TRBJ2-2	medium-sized	CSVQIGGTGELFF